These 26 T cell receptor beta chains were all obtained from the same sample, sequenced in a study of T cells in localized non-small cell lung cancer. Profiling relied on immunoSEQ multiplex PCR, and the TCRdb table lists in-frame clones only, not all of them. The sample lists 1,500 to 2,000 clones; 23% were seen once. The sample consisted of normal lung tissue next to the tumor, taken before any cancer treatment. Receptors were obtained from a male donor at least 60 years old with stage II lung adenocarcinoma.

This clone qualifies as large. The chain combines TRBV9 with TRBJ2-2; TRBD2 might be the D (6 bases). Germline loops: CDR1 SGDLS, CDR2 YYNGEE. The V end lost 5 bases, the J end lost 4 bases, and 15 bases lay between the germline ends. This CDR3 region has 15 residues. The CDR3 loop reads CASSATSRGTGELFF. CDR3 in DNA: TGTGCCAGCAGTGCCACTAGCCGGGGCACCGGGGAGCTGTTTTTT.

This sequence joins TRBV9 and TRBJ1-1; the D is unclear. Germline V gives CDR1 SGDLS, CDR2 YYNGEE. The CDR3 sequence is 15 residues long. V gave up 0 bases and J gave up 4 bases, with 13 bases separating them. In nucleotides, the CDR3 is TGTGCCAGCAGCGTAGCGGTAGGGAGTGGCACTGAAGCTTTCTTT. Protein product: CASSVAVGSGTEAFF.

V and J are TRBV5-1 and TRBJ1-1, with 10 positions matching TRBD1. Trimming removed 4 bases from V and 5 bases from J; junction bases left unmatched: 5. This CDR3 has 14 residues. CDR1 and CDR2 from the germline V gene are SGHRS and YFSETQ. CDR3 loop: CASSPGDRGTEAFF. As DNA, the CDR3 is TGCGCCAGCAGCCCCGGGGACAGGGGAACTGAAGCTTTCTTT. The full variable domain, with the rest looked up from reference TRBV5-1 and TRBJ1-1, is KAGVTQTPRYLIKTRGQQVTLSCSPISGHRSVSWYQQTPGQGLQFLFEYFSETQRNKGNFPGRFSGRQFSNSRSEMNVSTLELGDSALYLCASSPGDRGTEAFFGQGTRLTVV.

By its share, this clone is large. The rearrangement joins TRBV18 to TRBJ1-2, with TRBD1 matching over 10 bases. Germline values: CDR1 KGHSH, CDR2 LQKENI. This CDR3 contains 14 residues. Germline trimming cut 3 bases from V and 6 bases from J; bases unmatched to any gene: 4. The CDR3 protein is CASSPTGTGDGYTF. The CDR3 coding sequence is TGTGCCAGCTCACCCACCGGGACAGGGGATGGCTACACCTTC. Combining the CDR3 with reference TRBV18 and TRBJ1-2 gives the whole variable domain NAGVMQNPRHLVRRRGQEARLRCSPMKGHSHVYWYRQLPEEGLKFMVYLQKENIIDESGMPKERFSAEFPKEGPSILRIQQVVRGDSAAYFCASSPTGTGDGYTFGSGTRLTVV.

The chain carries TRBV19 and TRBJ2-7, with 9 bases that match TRBD2. Germline CDR1 reads LNHDA; CDR2 reads SQIVND (reference sequence). The CDR3 extends over 13 amino acids. V dropped 4 bases and J dropped 7; count of bases not matched to a gene: 5. The CDR3: CASSSGRAGEQYF. The CDR3 DNA reads TGTGCCAGTAGTAGCGGGAGGGCCGGAGAGCAGTACTTC. Complete variable domain (other parts from reference TRBV19 and TRBJ2-7): DGGITQSPKYLFRKEGQNVTLSCEQNLNHDAMYWYRQDPGQGLRLIYYSQIVNDFQKGDIAEGYSVSREKKESFPLTVTSAQKNPTAFYLCASSSGRAGEQYFGPGTRLTVT.

The rearrangement links TRBV11-3 to TRBJ2-1; D possibly corresponds to TRBD2 (5 bases). Germline CDR1 SGHNT, CDR2 YENEEA. This CDR3 has 14 residues. V lost 5 bases and J 4 bases, leaving 12 bases between the germline ends. The CDR3 loop reads CASSPIGGYNEQFF. The CDR3 nucleotides read TGTGCCAGCAGCCCAATCGGCGGGTACAATGAGCAGTTCTTC.

This clone ranks as medium-sized (0.01 to 0.1%). The rearrangement links TRBV6-8 to TRBJ2-1; 8 nucleotides agree with TRBD2. The CDR3 totals 20 residues. Germline lookup yields CDR1 MNHGY and CDR2 SAAAGT. Trimming removed 0 bases from V and 0 bases from J; junction bases left unmatched: 13. The CDR3 sequence: CASSYSMSLAGGSSYNEQFF. DNA of the CDR3: TGTGCCAGCAGTTACTCGATGTCGCTAGCGGGCGGGAGCTCCTACAATGAGCAGTTCTTC.

J is TRBJ1-5 and V is TRBV28, with TRBD1 as a possible D gene (6 bases). CDR1 is MDHEN, CDR2 SYDVKM, per germline. Trimming stripped 5 bases from V and 0 bases from J, with 14 bases between. The CDR3 length is 16 residues. CDR3 amino acids: CASSQGGRDSNQPQHF. The CDR3 DNA follows: TGTGCCAGCAGTCAAGGGGGTCGGGATAGCAATCAGCCCCAGCATTTT.

The chain carries TRBV11-3 and TRBJ2-6, with no clear D. V gave up 2 bases and J gave up 0 bases, with 8 bases separating them. CDR3 length equals 16 residues. The germline CDR1 and CDR2 sequences are SGHNT and YENEEA. The CDR3 here is CASSLISSSGANVLTF. The CDR3 coding sequence is TGTGCCAGCAGCTTAATCTCCAGCTCTGGGGCCAACGTCCTGACTTTC. The whole variable domain, filled in from reference TRBV11-3 and TRBJ2-6, reads EAGVVQSPRYKIIEKKQPVAFWCNPISGHNTLYWYLQNLGQGPELLIRYENEEAVDDSQLPKDRFSAERLKGVDSTLKIQPAELGDSAVYLCASSLISSSGANVLTFGAGSRLTVL.

This clone is labeled as large. This rearrangement joins TRBV11-3 to TRBJ1-3; 9 bases are shared with TRBD1. Germline V CDR1 and CDR2: SGHNT, YENEEA. V trimming: 4 bases; J trimming: 4 bases; junction bases outside the gene matches: 2. The CDR3 extends over 14 amino acids. The CDR3 bases are TGTGCCAGCAGCTCGGGACAGGGCGGAAACACCATATATTTT. Amino acids: CASSSGQGGNTIYF.

This chain links TRBV30 with TRBJ1-5; 10 nucleotides match TRBD1. Germline trimming cut 3 bases from V and 7 bases from J; bases unmatched to any gene: 6. Looked up from germline, CDR1 is GTSNPN and CDR2 is SVGIG (reference sequence). CDR3 size: 14 residues. Here the CDR3 DNA reads TGTGCCTGGAGCGGGACAGGGGACGGGCAGCCCCAGCATTTT. Amino acid sequence: CAWSGTGDGQPQHF.

J is TRBJ1-1 and V is TRBV30; unclear D gene. Germline values: CDR1 GTSNPN, CDR2 SVGIG (reference sequence). Trimming took 4 bases from V and 0 from J, leaving 9 bases between them. The CDR3 contains 13 residues. In DNA, the CDR3 is TGTGCCTGGAAACCCTCCCTGAACACTGAAGCTTTCTTT. Protein: CAWKPSLNTEAFF.

This sequence joins TRBV18 and TRBJ2-7; no firm D call. The CDR3 is 15 amino acids. Trimming took off 3 bases at V and 2 bases at J, with 14 bases between the two ends. Germline CDR1 is KGHSH and CDR2 is LQKENI. The CDR3 protein is CASSPEWEAPYEQYF. The CDR3 DNA follows: TGTGCCAGCTCACCCGAGTGGGAAGCACCCTACGAGCAGTACTTC.

A few counts support this clone. The chain joins TRBV11-3 to TRBJ2-7; D is unclear. The V end lost 0 bases, the J end lost 5 bases, and 11 bases lay between the germline ends. Germline V lookup: CDR1 SGHNT, CDR2 YENEEA. CDR3 length: 14 amino acids. CDR3 region: CASSLDSPFDEQYF. The CDR3 region has the DNA TGTGCCAGCAGCTTAGATAGTCCGTTCGACGAGCAGTACTTC.

This clone was detected a few times. The J gene is TRBJ2-5, the V gene TRBV9; a possible D gene is TRBD1 (5 bases). The germline V and J ends were trimmed by 6 bases and 1 base, with 13 bases remaining between them. Germline assignment: CDR1 SGDLS and CDR2 YYNGEE. The CDR3 has 14 amino acids. The CDR3 DNA reads TGTGCCAGCAAATGGGGCCCAGCCCAAGAGACCCAGTACTTC. Its translation is CASKWGPAQETQYF. The variable domain in full, completed from reference TRBV9 and TRBJ2-5, reads DSGVTQTPKHLITATGQRVTLRCSPRSGDLSVYWYQQSLDQGLQFLIQYYNGEERAKGNILERFSAQQFPDLHSELNLSSLELGDSALYFCASKWGPAQETQYFGPGTRLLVL.

Sample share makes this clone medium-sized. V and J are TRBV6-8 and TRBJ2-6, with D perhaps matching TRBD1 (5 bases). The CDR3 is made up of 16 amino acids. Germline V CDR1 and CDR2: MNHGY, SAAAGT. Trimming pared 5 bases from V and 0 bases from J, leaving 11 bases between. CDR3 nucleotide sequence: TGTGCCAGCAGTGTAGGGGCCCCCTCTGGGGCCAACGTCCTGACTTTC. It yields the protein CASSVGAPSGANVLTF.

This clone is labeled as medium-sized. The chain links TRBV11-3 to TRBJ2-5, with TRBD2 matching over 7 bases. Germline V gene sequence: CDR1 SGHNT, CDR2 YENEEA. V was pared by 4 bases and J by 2 bases, with 7 bases of the junction left unmatched. The CDR3 extends over 15 amino acids. The chain's CDR3 is CASSSGGNRQETQYF. In DNA, the CDR3 is TGTGCCAGCAGCTCGGGAGGAAATCGTCAAGAGACCCAGTACTTC.

The chain couples TRBV18 to TRBJ1-2; D may be TRBD1 (5 bases). V lost 6 bases and J 7 bases, leaving 18 bases between the germline ends. From germline, CDR1 is KGHSH and CDR2 LQKENI. The CDR3 runs to 14 residues. The CDR3 DNA reads TGTGCCAGCTCTGGTGGGGGGGACCACATTGGCTACACCTTC. It yields the protein CASSGGGDHIGYTF.

V and J are TRBV29-1 and TRBJ1-1; 8 bases are a match to TRBD1. With 6 bases clipped from V and 7 bases from J, the junction kept 7 bases outside the gene matches. This CDR3 region has 12 residues. Germline loops: CDR1 SQVTM, CDR2 ANQGSEA. The CDR3 DNA reads TGCAGCGTCGGACAGGGAGCAGGTGAAGCTTTCTTT. Translating it yields CSVGQGAGEAFF.

This clone was observed a few times. This chain links TRBV23-1 with TRBJ2-4; 8 bases are a match to TRBD1. TRBV23-1 is an ORF; its function is uncertain. This CDR3 region has 16 residues. V trimming: 6 bases; J trimming: 9 bases; junction bases outside the gene matches: 16. In nucleotides, the CDR3 is TGCGCCAGCAGCCAAGATACAGGGGGGACAGGAACCATTCAGTACTTC. It is translated as CASSQDTGGTGTIQYF.

This rearrangement joins TRBV11-3 to TRBJ2-5; 9 bases are shared with TRBD1. Germline V gene lookup returns CDR1 SGHNT and CDR2 YENEEA. V shed 3 bases and J 3 bases; nucleotides not matched to a gene: 5. This CDR3 has 15 residues. The CDR3 sequence: CASSFPQGAEETQYF. CDR3 DNA sequence: TGTGCCAGCAGCTTCCCACAGGGGGCGGAAGAGACCCAGTACTTC. The variable domain in full, completed from reference TRBV11-3 and TRBJ2-5, reads EAGVVQSPRYKIIEKKQPVAFWCNPISGHNTLYWYLQNLGQGPELLIRYENEEAVDDSQLPKDRFSAERLKGVDSTLKIQPAELGDSAVYLCASSFPQGAEETQYFGPGTRLLVL.

This clone was seen a handful of times. The rearrangement uses TRBV6-8 and TRBJ2-1; no clear D. The germline CDR1 and CDR2 sequences are MNHGY and SAAAGT. V gave up 2 bases and J gave up 0 bases, with 8 bases separating them. This CDR3 is built from 15 residues. CDR3 DNA sequence: TGTGCCAGCAGTTACGGCTGGAGCTCCTACAATGAGCAGTTCTTC. Its translation: CASSYGWSSYNEQFF.

The chain carries TRBV29-1 and TRBJ1-1; the match to TRBD1 covers 11 bases. The CDR3 is 14 residues long. CDR1 is SQVTM and CDR2 is ANQGSEA in the germline V gene. Trimming took 5 bases from V and 4 from J; bases not matched to a gene: 6. The chain's CDR3 is CSVRDRGAGTEAFF. The CDR3 coding sequence is TGCAGCGTTAGGGACAGGGGGGCAGGCACTGAAGCTTTCTTT.

This clone qualifies as medium-sized. The V call is TRBV11-3, the J call TRBJ1-2; 8 bases map to TRBD1. After removal of 4 bases from V and 7 bases from J, the junction contained 8 bases not matched to a gene. Germline V CDR1 and CDR2: SGHNT, YENEEA. This CDR3 is 14 amino acids long. This CDR3 is CASSSADREGGYTF. DNA for the CDR3: TGTGCCAGCAGCTCCGCGGACAGGGAGGGTGGCTACACCTTC. The entire variable domain, with the rest obtained from reference TRBV11-3 and TRBJ1-2, is as follows: EAGVVQSPRYKIIEKKQPVAFWCNPISGHNTLYWYLQNLGQGPELLIRYENEEAVDDSQLPKDRFSAERLKGVDSTLKIQPAELGDSAVYLCASSSADREGGYTFGSGTRLTVV.

This clone was detected a few times. The chain couples TRBV11-3 to TRBJ1-4; no firm D call. V was cut by 2 bases and J by 6 bases, with 10 bases left in between. CDR1 SGHNT and CDR2 YENEEA come from the germline V gene. The CDR3 contains 14 residues. CDR3 sequence (DNA): TGTGCCAGCAGCTTAAGGGCTGGGGATGAAAAACTGTTTTTT. Protein product: CASSLRAGDEKLFF.

The chain has TRBV11-3 and TRBJ2-1; D is unclear. CDR1 is SGHNT and CDR2 is YENEEA in the germline V gene. The CDR3 is 16 amino acids. The ends were cut back, 5 bases at V and 0 bases at J, with 14 bases in the middle. The CDR3 sequence is CASSPHGLSSYNEQFF. The CDR3 DNA reads as TGTGCCAGCAGCCCCCACGGGTTAAGCTCCTACAATGAGCAGTTCTTC.